This TCR beta chain was recorded in a study of blood T cell repertoires in COVID-19. The wider study: There were acute and convalescent COVID-19 samples, and they came from the United States, Italy and Spain. PBMCs, B-cell-depleted T cells, or T cells provided the cDNA or gDNA that made up the material.

Methods used by the authors: From reference gene primer amplification, estimates of nucleated cell counts were derived. This table comes from immunoSEQ multiplex PCR, and its TCRdb copy is limited to in-frame clones, with some not included. Clone size and V and J calls were adopted from that table, with D and trimming inferred from the DNA. The sample has some 130,000 clones; approximately 84% are singletons. This clone has just a few counts. Looked up from germline, CDR1 is SGHDT and CDR2 is YYEEEE. The CDR3 runs 13 residues. V was pared by 3 bases and J by 3 bases, with 9 bases between. The chain has TRBV5-6 and TRBJ1-1; D gene ambiguous. The source is a man aged 65-85 years with acute or convalescent COVID-19. Sequences were obtained from peripheral blood. The CDR3 spells CASSYTYDTEAFF. Written as DNA, the CDR3 is TGTGCCAGCAGCTATACTTACGACACTGAAGCTTTCTTT.